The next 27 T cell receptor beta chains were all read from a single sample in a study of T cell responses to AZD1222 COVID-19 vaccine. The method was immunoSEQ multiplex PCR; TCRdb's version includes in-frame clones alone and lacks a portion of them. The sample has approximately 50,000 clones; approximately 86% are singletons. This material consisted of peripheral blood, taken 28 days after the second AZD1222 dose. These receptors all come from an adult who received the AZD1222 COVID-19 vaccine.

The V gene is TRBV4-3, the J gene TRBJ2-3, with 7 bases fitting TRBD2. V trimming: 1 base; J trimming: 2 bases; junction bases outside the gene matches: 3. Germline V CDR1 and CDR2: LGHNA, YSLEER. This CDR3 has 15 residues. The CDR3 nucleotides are TGCGCCAGCAGCCAAGGGGGAGGGTTCACAGATACGCAGTATTTT. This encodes CASSQGGGFTDTQYF.

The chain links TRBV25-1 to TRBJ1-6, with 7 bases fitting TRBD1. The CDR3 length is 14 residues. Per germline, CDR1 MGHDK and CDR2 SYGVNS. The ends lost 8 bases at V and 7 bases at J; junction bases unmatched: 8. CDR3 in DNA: TGTGCCAGCTCCTCGGACAGGTTGAATTCACCCCTCCACTTT. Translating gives CASSSDRLNSPLHF.

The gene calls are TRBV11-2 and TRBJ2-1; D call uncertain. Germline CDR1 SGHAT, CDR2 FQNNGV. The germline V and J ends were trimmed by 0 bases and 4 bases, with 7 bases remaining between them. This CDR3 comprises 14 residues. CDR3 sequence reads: CASSLDPEYNEQFF. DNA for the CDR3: TGTGCCAGCAGCTTAGATCCGGAGTACAATGAGCAGTTCTTC.

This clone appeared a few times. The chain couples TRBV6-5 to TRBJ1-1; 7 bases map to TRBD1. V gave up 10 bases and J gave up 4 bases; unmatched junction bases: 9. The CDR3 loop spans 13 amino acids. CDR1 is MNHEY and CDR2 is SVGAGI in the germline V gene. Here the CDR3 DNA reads TGTGCCACCTTCGACAGGGCTAGCACTGAAGCTTTCTTT. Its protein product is CATFDRASTEAFF.

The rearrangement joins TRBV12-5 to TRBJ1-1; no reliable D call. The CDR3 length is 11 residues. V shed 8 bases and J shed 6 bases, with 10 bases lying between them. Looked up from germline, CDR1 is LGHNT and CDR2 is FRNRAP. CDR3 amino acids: CASFTKSEAFF. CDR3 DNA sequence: TGTGCTAGTTTCACGAAATCTGAAGCTTTCTTT.

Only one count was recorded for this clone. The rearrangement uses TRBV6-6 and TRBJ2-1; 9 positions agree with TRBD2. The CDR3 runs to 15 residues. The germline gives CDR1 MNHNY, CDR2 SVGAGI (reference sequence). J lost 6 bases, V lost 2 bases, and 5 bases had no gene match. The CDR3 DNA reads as TGTGCCAGCAGTTACCGTGCGGGAGGGCCCAATGAGCAGTTCTTC. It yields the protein CASSYRAGGPNEQFF.

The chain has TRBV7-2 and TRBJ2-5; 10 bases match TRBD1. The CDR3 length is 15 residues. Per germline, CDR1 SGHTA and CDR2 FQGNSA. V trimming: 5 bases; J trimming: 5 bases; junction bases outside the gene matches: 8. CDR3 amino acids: CASSLRQGARETQYF. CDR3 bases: TGTGCCAGCAGCCTCCGACAGGGGGCGAGGGAGACCCAGTACTTC. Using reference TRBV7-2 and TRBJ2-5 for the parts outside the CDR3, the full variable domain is GAGVSQSPSNKVTEKGKDVELRCDPISGHTALYWYRQSLGQGLEFLIYFQGNSAPDKSGLPSDRFSAERTGGSVSTLTIQRTQQEDSAVYLCASSLRQGARETQYFGPGTRLLVL.

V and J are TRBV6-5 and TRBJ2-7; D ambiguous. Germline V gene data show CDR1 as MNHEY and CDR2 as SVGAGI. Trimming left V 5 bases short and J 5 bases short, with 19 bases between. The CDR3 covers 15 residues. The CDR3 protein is CASSPRGSVSNEQYF. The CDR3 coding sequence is TGTGCCAGCAGTCCCCGTGGATCGGTCAGTAACGAGCAGTACTTC.

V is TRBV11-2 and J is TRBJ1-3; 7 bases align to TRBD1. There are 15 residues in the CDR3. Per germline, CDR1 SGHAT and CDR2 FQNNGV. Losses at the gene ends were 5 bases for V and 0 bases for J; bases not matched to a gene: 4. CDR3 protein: CASSAGQYSGNTIYF. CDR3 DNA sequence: TGTGCCAGCAGCGCGGGACAGTACTCTGGAAACACCATATATTTT.

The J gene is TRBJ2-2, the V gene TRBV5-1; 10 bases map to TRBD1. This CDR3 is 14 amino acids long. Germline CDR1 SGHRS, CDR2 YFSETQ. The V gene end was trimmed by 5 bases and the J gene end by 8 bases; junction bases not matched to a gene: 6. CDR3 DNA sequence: TGCGCCAGCAGACTGGGACAGGGGACAGGGGAGCTGTTTTTT. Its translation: CASRLGQGTGELFF.

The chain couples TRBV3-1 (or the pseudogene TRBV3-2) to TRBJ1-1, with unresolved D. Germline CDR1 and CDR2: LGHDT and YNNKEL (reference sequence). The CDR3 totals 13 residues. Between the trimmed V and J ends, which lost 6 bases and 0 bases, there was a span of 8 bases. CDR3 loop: CASSIDLNTEAFF. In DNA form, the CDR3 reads TGTGCCAGCAGTATCGACCTGAACACTGAAGCTTTCTTT.

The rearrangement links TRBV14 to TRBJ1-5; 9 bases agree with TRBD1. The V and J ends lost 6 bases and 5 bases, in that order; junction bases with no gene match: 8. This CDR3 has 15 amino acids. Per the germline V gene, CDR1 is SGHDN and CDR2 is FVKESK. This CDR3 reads CASSRGQGTDQPQHF. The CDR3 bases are TGTGCCAGCAGTAGAGGACAGGGGACGGATCAGCCCCAGCATTTT.

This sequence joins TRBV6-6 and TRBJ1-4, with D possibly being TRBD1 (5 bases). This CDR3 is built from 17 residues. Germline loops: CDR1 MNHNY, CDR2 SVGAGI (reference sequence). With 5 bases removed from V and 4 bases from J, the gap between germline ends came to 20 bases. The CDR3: CASSRSGMGQDNEKLFF. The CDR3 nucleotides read TGTGCCAGCAGTCGCTCCGGGATGGGGCAGGATAATGAAAAACTGTTTTTT.

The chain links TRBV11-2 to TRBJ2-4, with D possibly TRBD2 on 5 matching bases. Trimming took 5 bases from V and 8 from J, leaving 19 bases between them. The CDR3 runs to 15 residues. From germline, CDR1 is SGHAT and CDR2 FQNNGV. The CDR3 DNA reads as TGTGCCAGCAGCCCTCTCGGGGAGTTGCGAGACATTCAGTACTTC. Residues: CASSPLGELRDIQYF. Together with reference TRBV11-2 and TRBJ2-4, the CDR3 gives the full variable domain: EAGVAQSPRYKIIEKRQSVAFWCNPISGHATLYWYQQILGQGPKLLIQFQNNGVVDDSQLPKDRFSAERLKGVDSTLKIQPAKLEDSAVYLCASSPLGELRDIQYFGAGTRLSVL.

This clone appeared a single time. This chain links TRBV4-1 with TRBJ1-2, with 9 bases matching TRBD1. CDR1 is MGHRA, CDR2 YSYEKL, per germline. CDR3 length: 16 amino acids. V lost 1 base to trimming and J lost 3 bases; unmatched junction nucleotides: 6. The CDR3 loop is CASSQVQTGGYYGYTF. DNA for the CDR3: TGCGCCAGCAGCCAAGTTCAAACAGGGGGCTACTATGGCTACACCTTC.

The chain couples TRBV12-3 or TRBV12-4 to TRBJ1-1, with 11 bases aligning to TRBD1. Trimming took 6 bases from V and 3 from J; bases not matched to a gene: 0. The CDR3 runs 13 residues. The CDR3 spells CASRGQGDTEAFF. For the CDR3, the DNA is TGTGCCAGCAGGGGACAGGGGGACACTGAAGCTTTCTTT.

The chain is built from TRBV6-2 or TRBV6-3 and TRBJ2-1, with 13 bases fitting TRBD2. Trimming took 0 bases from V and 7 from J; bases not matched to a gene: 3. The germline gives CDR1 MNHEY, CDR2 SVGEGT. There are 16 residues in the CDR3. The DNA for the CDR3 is TGTGCCAGCAGTTACTCACTAGCGGGAGGGCGGAATGAGCAGTTCTTC. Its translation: CASSYSLAGGRNEQFF.

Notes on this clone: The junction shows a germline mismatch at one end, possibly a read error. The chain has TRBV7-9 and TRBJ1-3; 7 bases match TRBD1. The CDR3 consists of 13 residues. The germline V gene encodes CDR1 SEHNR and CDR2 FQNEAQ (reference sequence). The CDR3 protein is CAGRGGSGNTIYF. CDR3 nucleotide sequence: TGTGCCGGCAGGGGGGGCTCTGGAAACACCATATATTTT.

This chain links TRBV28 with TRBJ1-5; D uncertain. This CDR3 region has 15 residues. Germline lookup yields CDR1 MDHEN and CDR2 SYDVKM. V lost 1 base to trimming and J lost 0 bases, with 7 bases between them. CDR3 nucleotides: TGTGCCAGCAGTTTATATTCCCGTAGCAATCAGCCCCAGCATTTT. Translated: CASSLYSRSNQPQHF.

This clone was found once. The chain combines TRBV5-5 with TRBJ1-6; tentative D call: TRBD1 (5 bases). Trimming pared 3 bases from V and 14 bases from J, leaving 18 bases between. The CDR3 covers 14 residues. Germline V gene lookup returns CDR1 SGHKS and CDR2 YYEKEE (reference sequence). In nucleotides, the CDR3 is TGTGCCAGCAGCTCCGGGACGCGAGGCGGGACCCTCCACTTT. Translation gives CASSSGTRGGTLHF.

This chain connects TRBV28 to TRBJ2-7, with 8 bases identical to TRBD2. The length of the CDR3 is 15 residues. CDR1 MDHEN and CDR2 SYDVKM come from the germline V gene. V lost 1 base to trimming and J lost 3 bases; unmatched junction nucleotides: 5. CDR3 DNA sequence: TGTGCCAGCAGTTTATCGGGGGGGCCTAGCTACGAGCAGTACTTC. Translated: CASSLSGGPSYEQYF.

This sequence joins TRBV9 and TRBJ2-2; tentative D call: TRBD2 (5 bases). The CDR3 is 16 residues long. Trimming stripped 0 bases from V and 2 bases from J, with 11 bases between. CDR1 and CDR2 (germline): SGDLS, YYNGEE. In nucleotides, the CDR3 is TGTGCCAGCAGCGTAGCTCCGCCGGGAAACACCGGGGAGCTGTTTTTT. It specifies CASSVAPPGNTGELFF.

CDR3 sequence: CASSIALTGISYNEQFF. CDR3 DNA sequence: TGTGCCAGTAGTATAGCCCTGACCGGAATCTCCTACAATGAGCAGTTCTTC. J is TRBJ2-1 and V is TRBV19; unclear D gene. The V end lost 1 base, the J end lost 0 bases, and 13 bases lay between the germline ends. The CDR3 covers 17 residues. In germline, CDR1 is LNHDA, CDR2 SQIVND (reference sequence).

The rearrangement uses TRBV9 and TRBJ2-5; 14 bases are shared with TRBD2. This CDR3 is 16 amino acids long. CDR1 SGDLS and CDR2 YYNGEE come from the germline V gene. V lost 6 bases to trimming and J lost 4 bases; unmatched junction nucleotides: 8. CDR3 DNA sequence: TGTGCCAGCAAATCCGGGACTAGCGGGAGTGGAGAGACCCAGTACTTC. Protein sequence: CASKSGTSGSGETQYF.

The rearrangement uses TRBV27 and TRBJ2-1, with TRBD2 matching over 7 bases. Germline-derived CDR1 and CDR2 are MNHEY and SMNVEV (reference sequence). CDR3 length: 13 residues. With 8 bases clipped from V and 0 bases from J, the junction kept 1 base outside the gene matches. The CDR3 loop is CASGRGSYNEQFF. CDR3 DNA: TGTGCCAGCGGGAGGGGCTCCTACAATGAGCAGTTCTTC.

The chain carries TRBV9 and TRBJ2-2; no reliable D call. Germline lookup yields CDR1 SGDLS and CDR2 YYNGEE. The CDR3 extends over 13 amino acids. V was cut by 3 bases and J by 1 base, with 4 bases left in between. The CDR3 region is CASSALNTGELFF. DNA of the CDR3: TGTGCCAGCAGCGCACTGAACACCGGGGAGCTGTTTTTT.

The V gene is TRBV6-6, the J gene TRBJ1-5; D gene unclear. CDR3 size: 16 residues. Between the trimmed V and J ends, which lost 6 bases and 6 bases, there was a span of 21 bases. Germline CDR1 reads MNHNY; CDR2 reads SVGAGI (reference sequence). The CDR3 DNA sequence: TGTGCCAGCAGCATTACCGCGGCGTACGGAGGTCAGCCCCAGCATTTT. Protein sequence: CASSITAAYGGQPQHF.